Listed below are T cell receptor beta chains from one sample, sequenced in a study of cytomegalovirus exposure and HLA in healthy donors. Sequencing was performed with immunoSEQ multiplex PCR; in TCRdb, only in-frame clones are kept and a portion is missing. This sample yields 90,000 to 150,000 clones, of which approximately 80% are seen a single time; roughly 3.7% belongs to the top ten. Sequenced input: PBMCs. These TCRs come from a human donor in good health. The CDR3 runs from the conserved cysteine through the conserved F or W.

>TRBJ1-6|TRBV25-1
CASSEGAILQRSPLHF
>TRBJ1-2|TRBV4-1
CASSQGFSSGGYTF
>TRBJ2-2|TRBV21-1
CASSQPEGHRLFF
>TRBJ2-2|TRBV27
CASSLGGGAGELFF
>TRBJ2-1|TRBV18
CASSPPSLSYNEQFF
>TRBJ2-3|TRBV2
CASSITDTQYF
>TRBJ1-1|TRBV15
CATSRGTGWTEAFF
>TRBJ1-3|TRBV27
CASSLSGGRGLGNTIYF
>TRBJ2-1|TRBV4-2
CASSQDLAGGNEQFF
>TRBJ2-7|TRBV19
CASSIASGNPYEQYF
>TRBJ2-5|TRBV5-1
CASSVGGGARETQYF
>TRBJ1-1|TRBV6-6
CASSSWTGGSAEAFF
>TRBJ1-5|TRBV19
CASRGGGTGGNQPQHF
>TRBJ2-3|TRBV7-8
CASSLLAGGSDTQYF
>TRBJ2-7|TRBV5-1
CASSGGRALSEQYF
>TRBJ1-2|TRBV6-5
CATGGGGYGYTF
>TRBJ1-1|TRBV4-1
CASSQVDRVTEAFF
>TRBJ2-1|TRBV9
CASSEPAHLAGDNEQFF
>TRBJ1-1|TRBV28
CATRGIPEAFF
>TRBJ1-2|TRBV9
CASSPASGGYTF
>TRBJ1-2|TRBV29-1
CSVATETNYGYTF
>TRBJ2-7|TRBV29-1
CSSTYEQYF
>TRBJ2-5|TRBV12-5
CASGLPGGAGPYF
>.|TRBV28
CATWEQGASEQYF
>TRBJ2-3|TRBV5-1
CASSLLDGRGTDTQYF
>TRBJ2-7|TRBV2
CASWYSGAYEQYF
>.|TRBV4-1
CASSSLGQGGGYEQYF
>TRBJ1-2|TRBV5-1
CASSSPTGWGNYGYTF
>TRBJ2-3|TRBV6-1
CASNPGGRRTDTQYF
>TRBJ1-4|TRBV28
CASSFILGPYNEKLFF
>TRBJ2-7|TRBV5-4
CASSLSIGTSGSYEQYF
>TRBJ2-7|TRBV19
CASSIDRDYEQYF
>TRBJ2-5|TRBV5-6
CASSITTGEGETQYF
>TRBJ1-2|TRBV7-8
CASSPEGGRGNYGYTF
>TRBJ1-2|TRBV25-1
CASSEGEFYGYTF
>TRBJ1-2|TRBV2
CASSEGAGGYTF
>TRBJ2-1|TRBV4-2
CASSQVLSVVAYNEQFF
>TRBJ1-2|TRBV14
CASSGHREHYGYTF
>TRBJ2-3|TRBV28
CASSSRDRLTDTQYF
>TRBJ1-1|TRBV10-3
CAISESSSVLTEAFF
>TRBJ2-5|TRBV5-1
CASSPGTSGRGGQETQYF
>TRBJ1-4|TRBV5-1
CASSLEGLGRGGEKLFF
>TRBJ2-2|TRBV5-4
CASSPRGSPGELFF
>TRBJ2-7|TRBV11-2
CASSYRLAGMGNEQYF
>TRBJ1-2|TRBV6-1
CASSESYRAEYGYTF
>TRBJ1-1|TRBV19
CASSMKGAGGTEAFF
>TRBJ1-4|TRBV5-1
CASSLRTGEREKLFF
>TRBJ2-7|TRBV14
CASSAAQAETSGTSYEQYF
>TRBJ1-4|TRBV10-2
CASSEVEGSNEKLFF
>TRBJ2-3|TRBV11-2
CASSLRVDTQYF
>TRBJ2-2|TRBV2
CASSEKRNGPYTGELFF
>TRBJ2-7|TRBV6-1
CASRSPGTGDYEQYF
>TRBJ2-2|TRBV2
CASHTKGTGENGELFF